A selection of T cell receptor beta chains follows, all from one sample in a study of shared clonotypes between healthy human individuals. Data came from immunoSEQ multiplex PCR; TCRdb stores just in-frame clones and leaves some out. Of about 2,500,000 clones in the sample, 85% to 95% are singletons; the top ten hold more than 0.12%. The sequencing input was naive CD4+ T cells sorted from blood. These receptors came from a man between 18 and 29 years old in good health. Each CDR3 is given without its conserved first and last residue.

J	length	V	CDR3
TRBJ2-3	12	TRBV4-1	ASSRGGVGDTQY
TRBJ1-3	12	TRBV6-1	ASINKFSGNTIY
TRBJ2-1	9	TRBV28	ASSLNGEQF
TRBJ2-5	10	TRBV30	AWNYRGETQY
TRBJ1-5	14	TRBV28	ASSPSTGSRSQPQH
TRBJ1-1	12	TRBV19	ASTSVESFAEAF
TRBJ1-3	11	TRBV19	ASSLIGGNTIY
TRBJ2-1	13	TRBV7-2	ASSLRGTGYNEQF
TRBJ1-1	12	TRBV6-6	ASSYSGTNTEAF
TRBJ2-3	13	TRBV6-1	ASSASLGVTDTQY
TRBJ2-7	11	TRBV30	AWSVQGPYEQY
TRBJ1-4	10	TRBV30	AWSDREEKLF
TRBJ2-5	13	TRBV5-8	ASSPIQGYQETQY
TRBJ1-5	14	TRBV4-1	ASSQDWGGISQPQH
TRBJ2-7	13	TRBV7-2	ASSPVGGGHYEQY
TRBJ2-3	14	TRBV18	ASSPPGRTPTDTQY
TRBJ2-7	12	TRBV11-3	ASSGGTANGEQY
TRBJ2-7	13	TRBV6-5	ASSPGLGGAYEQY
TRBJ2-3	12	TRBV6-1	ASTQGWGTDTQY
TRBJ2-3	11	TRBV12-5	ASGLTGEDTQY
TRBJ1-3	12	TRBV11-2	ASSLGGRGNTIY
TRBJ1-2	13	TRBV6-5	ASSYSSRMKDGYT